Following are 16 T cell receptor beta chains from one sample sequenced in a study of cytomegalovirus exposure and HLA in healthy donors. 13 Jbeta primers and 60 Vbeta primers were used for the PCR. Profiling relied on immunoSEQ multiplex PCR, and the TCRdb table lists in-frame clones only, not all of them. This table holds roughly 190,000 clones, 85% to 90% found once. The sequencing sample was made of PBMCs. The origin of the receptors is a man aged 25-40 years in good health and CMV-seronegative.

The CDR3 protein is CASSPTGINNQPQHF. The CDR3 region has the DNA TGTGCCAGCAGTCCGACAGGGATTAATAATCAGCCCCAGCATTTT. This chain uses TRBV28 with TRBJ1-5, with TRBD1 identical over 7 bases. Germline-derived CDR1 and CDR2 are MDHEN and SYDVKM. V lost 5 bases and J lost 4; bases outside the gene matches: 8. The CDR3 is made up of 15 amino acids.

The gene calls are TRBV6-1 and TRBJ2-7; a possible D gene is TRBD2 (6 bases). Trimming took off 1 base at V and 0 bases at J, with 13 bases between the two ends. Germline CDR1 is MNHNS and CDR2 is SASEGT. The CDR3 totals 16 residues. The CDR3 loop reads CASSEVIGSLSYEQYF. The CDR3 DNA sequence: TGTGCCAGCAGTGAAGTTATCGGGAGTCTCTCCTACGAGCAGTACTTC.

With respect to this clone: Its ends do not fully match the called genes, so a read error is possible. The chain couples TRBV5-6 to TRBJ2-2; TRBD2 agrees at 7 bases. This CDR3 has 16 amino acids. CDR1 is SGHDT and CDR2 is YYEEEE in the germline V gene. CDR3 nucleotide sequence: TGTGCCAGCAGCTTTAGATTACTAGCGTCCACCGGGAAGCTGTTTTTT. The encoded protein is CASSFRLLASTGKLFF.

V gene TRBV19 combines with J gene TRBJ1-6, with D hard to call. V was clipped by 7 bases and J by 7 bases, with 11 bases between them. The CDR3 sequence is 13 residues long. Germline-derived CDR1 and CDR2 are LNHDA and SQIVND (reference sequence). CDR3 coding DNA: TGTGCCAGTAATGGGAGCGGAAATTCACCCCTCCACTTT. Protein product: CASNGSGNSPLHF. Using reference TRBV19 and TRBJ1-6 for the parts outside the CDR3, the full variable domain is DGGITQSPKYLFRKEGQNVTLSCEQNLNHDAMYWYRQDPGQGLRLIYYSQIVNDFQKGDIAEGYSVSREKKESFPLTVTSAQKNPTAFYLCASNGSGNSPLHFGNGTRLTVT.

V usage is TRBV28 and J usage is TRBJ2-1; D remains ambiguous. Germline V gene data show CDR1 as MDHEN and CDR2 as SYDVKM. Trimming left V 6 bases short and J 5 bases short, with 8 bases between. The CDR3 is 12 residues long. CDR3 nucleotides: TGTGCCAGCAGCCCCCTAGACAATGAGCAGTTCTTC. This encodes CASSPLDNEQFF.

The chain carries TRBV5-4 and TRBJ1-2, with TRBD1 matching over 9 bases. The CDR3 is 13 amino acids. After removal of 4 bases from V and 8 bases from J, the junction contained 6 bases not matched to a gene. Germline assignment: CDR1 SGHNT and CDR2 YYREEE (reference sequence). CDR3 DNA sequence: TGTGCCAGCAGCGTAAACAGGGGGCGAGGCTACACCTTC. It specifies CASSVNRGRGYTF.

This chain connects TRBV7-9 to TRBJ2-7, with 8 bases matching TRBD2. This CDR3 region has 18 residues. Germline V CDR1 and CDR2: SEHNR, FQNEAQ (reference sequence). V lost 5 bases to trimming and J lost 4 bases; unmatched junction nucleotides: 19. The DNA of the CDR3 is TGTGCCAGCAGCAAGGCAGCGGGAGAGATGGTCGGGGGATACGAGCAGTACTTC. It encodes CASSKAAGEMVGGYEQYF.

This chain connects TRBV29-1 to TRBJ1-2, with D uncertain. Per the germline V gene, CDR1 is SQVTM and CDR2 is ANQGSEA. With 2 bases removed from V and 6 bases from J, the gap between germline ends came to 13 bases. The CDR3 loop spans 13 amino acids. As DNA, the CDR3 is TGCAGCGTTGAATTTGCGGATTCGGATGGCTACACCTTC. Encoded protein: CSVEFADSDGYTF.

There are a few counts of this clone. This chain connects TRBV19 to TRBJ1-2; no firm D call. This CDR3 has 13 residues. Trimming shortened V by 5 bases and J by 2 bases, and 9 bases separated the two germline ends. The germline V gene encodes CDR1 LNHDA and CDR2 SQIVND (reference sequence). The CDR3 loop reads CASSSGRNYGYTF. DNA for the CDR3: TGTGCCAGTAGTTCTGGCAGGAACTATGGCTACACCTTC.

This clone occurred once. The CDR3 DNA reads TGTGCCAGCGTGGACAGGAGGAAACATAATTCACCCCTCCACTTT. Translated: CASVDRRKHNSPLHF. The rearrangement links TRBV2 to TRBJ1-6, with 7 bases fitting TRBD1. There are 15 residues in the CDR3. The germline CDR1 and CDR2 sequences are SNHLY and FYNNEI. V was clipped by 8 bases and J by 5 bases; unmatched bases: 9.

This chain joins TRBV29-1 and TRBJ2-3; D perhaps matches TRBD1 (6 bases). The CDR3 has 15 residues. V was cut by 4 bases and J by 3 bases, with 17 bases left in between. From germline, CDR1 is SQVTM and CDR2 ANQGSEA. The CDR3 DNA sequence: TGCAGCGTTGGTTTGTACAAAACAGGGACAGATACGCAGTATTTT. This gives the protein CSVGLYKTGTDTQYF.

The chain employs TRBV18 and TRBJ2-7; possible D gene TRBD1, 6 bases. Germline lookup yields CDR1 KGHSH and CDR2 LQKENI. The CDR3 has 15 amino acids. V dropped 2 bases and J dropped 3 bases, with 14 bases sitting between them. CDR3 in amino acids: CASSPNGTLRYEQYF. CDR3 bases: TGTGCCAGCTCACCAAATGGGACACTTCGCTACGAGCAGTACTTC.

The chain has TRBV7-2 and TRBJ1-2, with 7 bases fitting TRBD1. The germline gives CDR1 SGHTA, CDR2 FQGNSA. The CDR3 contains 13 residues. V lost 5 bases to trimming and J lost 10 bases; unmatched junction nucleotides: 10. CDR3 nucleotides: TGTGCCAGCAGCCCCCAGACAGGGTTAGACTACACCTTC. Its protein product is CASSPQTGLDYTF. The variable domain in full, completed from reference TRBV7-2 and TRBJ1-2, reads GAGVSQSPSNKVTEKGKDVELRCDPISGHTALYWYRQSLGQGLEFLIYFQGNSAPDKSGLPSDRFSAERTGGSVSTLTIQRTQQEDSAVYLCASSPQTGLDYTFGSGTRLTVV.

The chain joins TRBV29-1 to TRBJ2-3; TRBD2 agrees at 14 bases. From germline, CDR1 is SQVTM and CDR2 ANQGSEA. This CDR3 is 18 amino acids long. V was pared by 4 bases and J by 1 base, with 10 bases of the junction left unmatched. The CDR3 DNA follows: TGCAGCGTTGTTCCGACTAGCGGGAGGGCCCGAGGCACAGATACGCAGTATTTT. It is translated as CSVVPTSGRARGTDTQYF.

The CDR3 sequence is CASSLVSQSTGTSGGDTQYF. The CDR3 DNA reads as TGCGCCAGCAGCTTGGTGTCTCAGAGTACCGGGACTAGCGGGGGAGATACGCAGTATTTT. The rearrangement links TRBV5-1 to TRBJ2-3, with 14 bases identical to TRBD2. The CDR3 has 20 amino acids. Germline V gene lookup returns CDR1 SGHRS and CDR2 YFSETQ. V was clipped by 0 bases and J by 5 bases; unmatched bases: 14.

This clone was observed a handful of times. CDR3 loop: CATSKGRGTIYF. CDR3 bases: TGTGCCACCAGCAAAGGGAGGGGCACCATATATTTT. This chain connects TRBV15 to TRBJ1-3, with D possibly TRBD1 on 5 matching bases. The germline CDR1 and CDR2 sequences are LNHNV and YYDKDF (reference sequence). CDR3 length: 12 amino acids. V was pared by 4 bases and J by 9 bases, with 10 bases between.